Sequencing of this T cell receptor (beta chain) was carried out in a study of cytomegalovirus exposure and HLA in healthy donors. In the PCR, 60 Vbeta and 13 Jbeta primers were used. Clones were sequenced by immunoSEQ multiplex PCR, and TCRdb holds only the in-frame ones, with some missing. Found here are tens of thousands of clones, 81% of them singletons; the top ten hold under 13%. The CDR3 sequence is 15 residues long. Germline V gene sequence: CDR1 KGHSH, CDR2 LQKENI. Trimming at V came to 2 bases and at J to 8 bases, leaving 8 bases not matched to a gene. The TCR originated in a human donor in good health. Input material: PBMCs. The V call is TRBV18, the J call TRBJ2-2; 7 bases are a match to TRBD2. The CDR3 loop is CASSPGTKKLGELFF. DNA for the CDR3: TGTGCCAGCTCACCAGGGACTAAGAAGTTAGGGGAGCTGTTTTTT. Full variable domain (missing parts from reference TRBV18 and TRBJ2-2): NAGVMQNPRHLVRRRGQEARLRCSPMKGHSHVYWYRQLPEEGLKFMVYLQKENIIDESGMPKERFSAEFPKEGPSILRIQQVVRGDSAAYFCASSPGTKKLGELFFGEGSRLTVL.